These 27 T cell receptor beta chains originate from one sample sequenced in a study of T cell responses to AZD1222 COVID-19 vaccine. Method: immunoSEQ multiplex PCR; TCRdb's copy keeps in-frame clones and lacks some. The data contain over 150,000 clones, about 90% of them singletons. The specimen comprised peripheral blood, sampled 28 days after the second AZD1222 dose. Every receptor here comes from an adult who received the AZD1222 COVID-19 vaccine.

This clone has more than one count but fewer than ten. CDR3 in DNA: TGTGCCAGCAGTTCCGGGACAGCTCATGAAAAACTGTTTTTT. Its translation: CASSSGTAHEKLFF. The chain recombines TRBV6-2 or TRBV6-3 with TRBJ1-4; 7 bases align to TRBD1. CDR3 length: 14 amino acids. Germline loops: CDR1 MNHEY, CDR2 SVGEGT. V was pared by 4 bases and J by 6 bases, with 5 bases of the junction left unmatched.

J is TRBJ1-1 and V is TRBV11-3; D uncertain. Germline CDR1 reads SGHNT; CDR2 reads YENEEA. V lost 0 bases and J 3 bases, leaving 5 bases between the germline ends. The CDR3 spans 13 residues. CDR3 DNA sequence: TGTGCCAGCAGCTTAGAAATCGACACTGAAGCTTTCTTT. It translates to CASSLEIDTEAFF. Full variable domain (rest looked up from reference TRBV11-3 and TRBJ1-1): EAGVVQSPRYKIIEKKQPVAFWCNPISGHNTLYWYLQNLGQGPELLIRYENEEAVDDSQLPKDRFSAERLKGVDSTLKIQPAELGDSAVYLCASSLEIDTEAFFGQGTRLTVV.

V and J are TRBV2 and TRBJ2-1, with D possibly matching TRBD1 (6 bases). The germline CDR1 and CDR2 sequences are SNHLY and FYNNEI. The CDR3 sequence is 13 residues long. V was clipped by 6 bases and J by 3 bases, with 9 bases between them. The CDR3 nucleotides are TGTGCCAGCAGGGACAGTTACTACAATGAGCAGTTCTTC. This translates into CASRDSYYNEQFF.

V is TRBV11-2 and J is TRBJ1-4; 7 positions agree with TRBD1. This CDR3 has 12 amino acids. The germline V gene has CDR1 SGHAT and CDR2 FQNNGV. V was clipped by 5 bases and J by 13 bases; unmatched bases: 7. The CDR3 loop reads CASSLRDSRLFF. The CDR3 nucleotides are TGTGCCAGCAGCCTAAGGGACAGCCGACTGTTTTTT.

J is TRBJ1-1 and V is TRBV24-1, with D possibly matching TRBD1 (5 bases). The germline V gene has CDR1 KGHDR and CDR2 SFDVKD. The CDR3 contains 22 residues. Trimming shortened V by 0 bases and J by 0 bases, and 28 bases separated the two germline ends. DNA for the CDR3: TGTGCCACCAGTGATTTGAGTTTTGCGGCGGACTTGGGGGGGGGAATGAACACTGAAGCTTTCTTT. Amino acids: CATSDLSFAADLGGGMNTEAFF.

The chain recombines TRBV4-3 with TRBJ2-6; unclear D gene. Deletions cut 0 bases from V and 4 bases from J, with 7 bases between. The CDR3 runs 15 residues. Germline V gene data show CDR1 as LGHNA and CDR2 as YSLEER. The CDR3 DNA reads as TGCGCCAGCAGCCAAGATAAGATAGGGGCCAACGTCCTGACTTTC. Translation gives CASSQDKIGANVLTF.

CDR3 residues: CASSQVTNSPLHF. In DNA, the CDR3 is TGTGCCAGCAGCCAAGTCACGAATTCACCCCTCCACTTT. The chain links TRBV7-9 to TRBJ1-6; D is unclear. Germline CDR1 is SEHNR and CDR2 is FQNEAQ (reference sequence). The length of the CDR3 is 13 residues. Between the trimmed V and J ends, which lost 5 bases and 7 bases, there was a span of 9 bases.

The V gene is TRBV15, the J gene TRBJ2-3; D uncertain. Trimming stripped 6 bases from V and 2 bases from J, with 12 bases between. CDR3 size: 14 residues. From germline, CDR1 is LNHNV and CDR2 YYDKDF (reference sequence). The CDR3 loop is CATRRPLATDTQYF. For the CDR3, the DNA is TGTGCCACCAGAAGACCGCTGGCCACAGATACGCAGTATTTT.

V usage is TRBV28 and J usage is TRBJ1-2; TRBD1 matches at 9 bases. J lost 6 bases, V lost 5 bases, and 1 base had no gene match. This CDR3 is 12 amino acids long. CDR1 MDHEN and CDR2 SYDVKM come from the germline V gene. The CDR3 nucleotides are TGTGCCAGCAGTCGACAGGGGGATGGCTACACCTTC. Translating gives CASSRQGDGYTF.

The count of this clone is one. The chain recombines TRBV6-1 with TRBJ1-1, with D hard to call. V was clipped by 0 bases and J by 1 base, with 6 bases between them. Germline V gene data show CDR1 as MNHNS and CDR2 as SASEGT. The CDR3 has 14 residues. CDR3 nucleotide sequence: TGTGCCAGCAGTGAAGCTCGGAAGAACACTGAAGCTTTCTTT. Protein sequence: CASSEARKNTEAFF.

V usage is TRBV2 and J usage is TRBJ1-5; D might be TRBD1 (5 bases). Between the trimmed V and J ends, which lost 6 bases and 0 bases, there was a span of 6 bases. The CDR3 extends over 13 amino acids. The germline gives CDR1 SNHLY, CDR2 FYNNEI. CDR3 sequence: CASRQVSNQPQHF. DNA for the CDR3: TGTGCCAGCAGACAGGTTAGCAATCAGCCCCAGCATTTT.

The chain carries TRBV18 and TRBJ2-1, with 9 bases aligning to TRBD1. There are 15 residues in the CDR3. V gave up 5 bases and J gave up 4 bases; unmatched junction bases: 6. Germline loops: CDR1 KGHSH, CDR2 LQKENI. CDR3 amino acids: CASSWGQGKYNEQFF. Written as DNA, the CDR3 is TGTGCCAGCTCATGGGGACAGGGAAAGTACAATGAGCAGTTCTTC.

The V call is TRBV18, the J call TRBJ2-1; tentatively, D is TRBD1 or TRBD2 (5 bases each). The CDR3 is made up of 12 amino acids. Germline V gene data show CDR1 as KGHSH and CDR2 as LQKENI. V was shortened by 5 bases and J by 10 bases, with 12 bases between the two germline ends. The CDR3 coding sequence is TGTGCCAGCTCAGTGGCAGGGACCGAGCAGTTCTTC. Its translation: CASSVAGTEQFF.

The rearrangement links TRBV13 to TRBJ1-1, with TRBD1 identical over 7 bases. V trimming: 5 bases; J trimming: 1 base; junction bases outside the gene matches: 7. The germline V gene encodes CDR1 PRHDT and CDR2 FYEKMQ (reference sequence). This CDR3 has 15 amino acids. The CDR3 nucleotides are TGTGCCAGCAGCCCCGAGGGGGCTTCGAACACTGAAGCTTTCTTT. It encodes CASSPEGASNTEAFF.

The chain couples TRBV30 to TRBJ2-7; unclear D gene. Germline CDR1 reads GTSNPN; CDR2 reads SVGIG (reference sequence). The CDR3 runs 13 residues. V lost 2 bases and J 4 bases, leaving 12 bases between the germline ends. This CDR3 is CAWSRYQLYEQYF. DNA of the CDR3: TGTGCCTGGAGTAGATACCAGCTTTACGAGCAGTACTTC.

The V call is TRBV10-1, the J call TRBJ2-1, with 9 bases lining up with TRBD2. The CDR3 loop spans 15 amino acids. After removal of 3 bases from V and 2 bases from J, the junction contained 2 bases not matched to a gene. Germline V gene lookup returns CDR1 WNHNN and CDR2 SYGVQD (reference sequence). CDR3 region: CASSEGGGAYNEQFF. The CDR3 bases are TGCGCCAGCAGTGAAGGCGGGGGGGCCTACAATGAGCAGTTCTTC.

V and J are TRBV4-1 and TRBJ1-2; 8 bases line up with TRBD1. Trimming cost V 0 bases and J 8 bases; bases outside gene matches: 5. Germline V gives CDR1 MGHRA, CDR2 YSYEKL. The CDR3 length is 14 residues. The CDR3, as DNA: TGCGCCAGCAGCCAAGAATATAGGACAGGGGGCTACACCTTC. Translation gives CASSQEYRTGGYTF.

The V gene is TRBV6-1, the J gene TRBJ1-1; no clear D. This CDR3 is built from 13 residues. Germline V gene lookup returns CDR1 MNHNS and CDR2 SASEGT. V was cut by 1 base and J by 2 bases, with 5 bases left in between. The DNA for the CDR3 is TGTGCCAGCAGTGAAGTACCAAACACTGAAGCTTTCTTT. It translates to CASSEVPNTEAFF.

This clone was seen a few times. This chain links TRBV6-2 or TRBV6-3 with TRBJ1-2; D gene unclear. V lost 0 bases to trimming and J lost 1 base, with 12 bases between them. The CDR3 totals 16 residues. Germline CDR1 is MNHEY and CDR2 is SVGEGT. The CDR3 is CASSYSKDGGNYGYTF. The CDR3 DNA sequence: TGTGCCAGCAGTTACTCGAAGGACGGAGGTAACTATGGCTACACCTTC.

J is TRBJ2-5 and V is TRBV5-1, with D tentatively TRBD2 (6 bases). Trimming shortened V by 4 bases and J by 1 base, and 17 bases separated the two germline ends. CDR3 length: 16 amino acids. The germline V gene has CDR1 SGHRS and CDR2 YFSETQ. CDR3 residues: CASSSTGTHIQETQYF. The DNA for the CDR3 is TGCGCCAGCAGCAGCACCGGGACTCATATCCAAGAGACCCAGTACTTC.

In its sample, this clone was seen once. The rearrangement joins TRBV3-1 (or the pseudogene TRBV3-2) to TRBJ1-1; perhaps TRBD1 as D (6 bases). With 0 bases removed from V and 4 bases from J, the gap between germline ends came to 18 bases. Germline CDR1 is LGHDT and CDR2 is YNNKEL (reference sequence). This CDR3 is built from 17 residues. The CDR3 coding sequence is TGTGCCAGCAGCCAAGATCTGAGTAGGGGGGCAGCCACTGAAGCTTTCTTT. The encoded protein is CASSQDLSRGAATEAFF.

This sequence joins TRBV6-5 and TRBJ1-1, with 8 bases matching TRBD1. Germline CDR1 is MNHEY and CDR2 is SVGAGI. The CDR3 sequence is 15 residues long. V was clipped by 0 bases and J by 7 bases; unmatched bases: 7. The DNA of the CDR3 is TGTGCCAGCAGTTACTCCCCCCCAGGGGGCGGTGAAGCTTTCTTT. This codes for CASSYSPPGGGEAFF.

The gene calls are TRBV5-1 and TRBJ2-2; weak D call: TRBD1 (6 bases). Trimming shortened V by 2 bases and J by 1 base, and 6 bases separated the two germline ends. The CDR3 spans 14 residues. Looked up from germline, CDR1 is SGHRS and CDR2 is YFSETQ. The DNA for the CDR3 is TGCGCCAGCAGCTTACAGGGGAACACCGGGGAGCTGTTTTTT. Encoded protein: CASSLQGNTGELFF.

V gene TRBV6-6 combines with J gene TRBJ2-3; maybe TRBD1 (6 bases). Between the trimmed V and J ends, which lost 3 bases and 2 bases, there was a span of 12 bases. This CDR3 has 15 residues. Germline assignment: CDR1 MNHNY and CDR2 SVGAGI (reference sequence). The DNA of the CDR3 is TGTGCCAGCAGTTATTCCGGACAGTCCACAGATACGCAGTATTTT. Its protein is CASSYSGQSTDTQYF.

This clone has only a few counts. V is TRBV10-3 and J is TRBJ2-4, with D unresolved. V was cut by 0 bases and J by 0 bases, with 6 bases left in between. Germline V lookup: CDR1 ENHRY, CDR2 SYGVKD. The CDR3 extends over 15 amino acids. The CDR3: CAISESATAKNIQYF. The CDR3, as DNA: TGTGCCATCAGTGAGTCCGCTACAGCCAAAAACATTCAGTACTTC.

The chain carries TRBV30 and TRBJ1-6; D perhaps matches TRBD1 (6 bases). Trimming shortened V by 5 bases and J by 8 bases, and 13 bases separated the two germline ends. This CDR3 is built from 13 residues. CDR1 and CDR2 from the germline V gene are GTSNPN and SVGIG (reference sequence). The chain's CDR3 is CAWETGTYSPLHF. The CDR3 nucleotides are TGTGCCTGGGAAACAGGGACGTATTCACCCCTCCACTTT.

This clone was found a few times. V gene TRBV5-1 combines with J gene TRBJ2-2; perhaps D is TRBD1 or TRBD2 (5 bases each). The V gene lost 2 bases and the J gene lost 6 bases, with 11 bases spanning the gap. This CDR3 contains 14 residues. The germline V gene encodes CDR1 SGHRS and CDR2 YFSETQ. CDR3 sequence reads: CASSFGGDAGELFF. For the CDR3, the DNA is TGCGCCAGCAGCTTTGGGGGTGACGCCGGGGAGCTGTTTTTT.